The 11 T cell receptor beta chains in this list originate from one sample, sequenced in a study of shared clonotypes between healthy human individuals. The table came from immunoSEQ multiplex PCR; TCRdb's copy has only in-frame clones and leaves some out. Found here are some 1,100,000 clones, about 80% of them singletons; the top ten hold more than 0.45%. The specimen sequenced was memory CD4+ T cells from PBMCs. Stated subset: CD45RA-negative fraction. These receptors were obtained from a man between 18 and 29 years old in good health. Some clones in this sample may be carry-over from other donors' samples.

This clone appeared many times. The chain couples TRBV30 to TRBJ1-1; D ambiguous. Between the trimmed V and J ends, which lost 7 bases and 1 base, there was a span of 13 bases. Germline values: CDR1 GTSNPN, CDR2 SVGIG (reference sequence). This CDR3 comprises 13 residues. CDR3 protein: CASRHPQNTEAFF. CDR3 sequence (DNA): TGTGCCTCAAGACACCCCCAGAACACTGAAGCTTTCTTT.

This chain joins TRBV11-2 and TRBJ1-1; D not resolved. V dropped 2 bases and J dropped 1 base, with 8 bases sitting between them. Germline V gene sequence: CDR1 SGHAT, CDR2 FQNNGV. CDR3 length: 14 amino acids. The CDR3 DNA reads as TGTGCCAGCAGCTTAACATCGAAGAACACTGAAGCTTTCTTT. It encodes CASSLTSKNTEAFF.

The chain links TRBV5-1 to TRBJ1-1; D might be TRBD1 (6 bases). V gave up 5 bases and J gave up 0 bases, with 11 bases separating them. Germline CDR1 SGHRS, CDR2 YFSETQ. There are 14 residues in the CDR3. The DNA for the CDR3 is TGCGCCAGCAGACGGGAGGGGGTGAACACTGAAGCTTTCTTT. Translation: CASRREGVNTEAFF.

The chain recombines TRBV27 with TRBJ2-4, with TRBD1 as a possible D gene (5 bases). The CDR3 consists of 13 residues. V shed 3 bases and J shed 9 bases, with 12 bases lying between them. Germline V gene lookup returns CDR1 MNHEY and CDR2 SMNVEV (reference sequence). CDR3 in amino acids: CASSLSRAGIQYF. The CDR3 nucleotides read TGTGCCAGCAGTTTGAGCAGGGCTGGCATTCAGTACTTC.

The chain couples TRBV28 to TRBJ1-2; 10 bases fit TRBD1. V lost 8 bases, J lost 7 bases, and 13 bases stayed unmatched. The CDR3 is 15 amino acids. Germline-derived CDR1 and CDR2 are MDHEN and SYDVKM. The CDR3 is CASETPLGTGAGYTF. The CDR3, as DNA: TGTGCCAGCGAAACCCCTCTTGGGACAGGGGCTGGCTACACCTTC.

This chain links TRBV28 with TRBJ1-4; 7 positions match TRBD1. The V segment lost 6 bases and the J segment 8 bases; nucleotides outside the gene matches: 9. Germline CDR1 reads MDHEN; CDR2 reads SYDVKM. This CDR3 region has 14 residues. CDR3 region: CASSPTGFGEKLFF. CDR3 nucleotide sequence: TGTGCCAGCAGCCCGACAGGGTTTGGCGAAAAACTGTTTTTT.

The CDR3 DNA reads TGTGCCAGCAGTTTATTGCAAAACAAAAACATTCAGTACTTC. This codes for CASSLLQNKNIQYF. The gene calls are TRBV27 and TRBJ2-4; D gene uncertain. Trimming removed 1 base at V and 3 bases at J, with 7 bases between. The CDR3 loop spans 14 amino acids. In germline, CDR1 is MNHEY, CDR2 SMNVEV (reference sequence).

The gene calls are TRBV18 and TRBJ2-2, with 14 nucleotides matching TRBD2. V shed 0 bases and J 5 bases; nucleotides not matched to a gene: 5. There are 18 residues in the CDR3. The germline V gene encodes CDR1 KGHSH and CDR2 LQKENI. The CDR3 protein is CASSPPGLAGVLTGELFF. In DNA form, the CDR3 reads TGTGCCAGCTCACCACCGGGACTAGCGGGAGTGTTAACCGGGGAGCTGTTTTTT.

This chain uses TRBV7-2 with TRBJ1-2; possible D gene TRBD1, 5 bases. From germline, CDR1 is SGHTA and CDR2 FQGNSA. The CDR3 is 14 residues long. Trimming took 3 bases from V and 8 from J, leaving 16 bases between them. The CDR3 sequence is CASSFRDAGEGYTF. CDR3 in DNA: TGTGCCAGCAGCTTCCGGGACGCGGGGGAAGGCTACACCTTC.

The chain has TRBV2 and TRBJ1-5; D is undetermined. The CDR3 extends over 15 amino acids. Trimming stripped 6 bases from V and 5 bases from J, with 17 bases between. Germline CDR1 reads SNHLY; CDR2 reads FYNNEI. In DNA, the CDR3 is TGTGCCAGCAGGAGAGAACGAGCGGGAGATCAGCCCCAGCATTTT. Amino acids: CASRRERAGDQPQHF.

J is TRBJ2-1 and V is TRBV7-2, with 8 bases lining up with TRBD2. Looked up from germline, CDR1 is SGHTA and CDR2 is FQGNSA. The CDR3 totals 17 residues. V lost 1 base and J lost 4; bases outside the gene matches: 9. The chain's CDR3 is CASSLGGRGRIYNEQFF. The CDR3 nucleotides read TGTGCCAGCAGCTTAGGGGGACGCGGGAGGATATACAATGAGCAGTTCTTC.